This TCR beta chain was captured in a study of blood T cell repertoires in COVID-19. Whole-study context: Sites in the United States, Italy and Spain provided acute and convalescent COVID-19 samples. The analysed material was cDNA or gDNA that came from T cells, B-cell-depleted T cells, or PBMCs.

Seattle patients were enrolled while actively infected and followed longitudinally. Original processing methods: Amplification of reference gene primers was used by the study to estimate nucleated cell counts. Produced via immunoSEQ multiplex PCR; TCRdb's table is partial and in-frame only. That table supplies the V and J calls and clone size; D and trimming were determined from the DNA. Among fewer than 350,000 clones listed, 75% to 90% were seen once. Sequenced: peripheral blood. The clonotype was recovered from a woman aged 70 to 79 with COVID-19, enrolled during active disease.

The CDR3, as DNA: TGCAGCGTCCCTGGACAGGGGTTAGGTGGTGGTCAGCCCCAGCATTTT. This gives the protein CSVPGQGLGGGQPQHF. The chain employs TRBV29-1 and TRBJ1-5, with TRBD1 identical over 9 bases. The V gene end was trimmed by 6 bases and the J gene end by 6 bases; junction bases not matched to a gene: 15. CDR3 size: 16 residues. Germline CDR1 is SQVTM and CDR2 is ANQGSEA.